This passage covers 8 T cell receptor beta chains from one sample sequenced in a study of CD8 T cells in Susac syndrome (dated by TCRdb to the late 2010s). The protocol used for the library was the immunoSEQ multiplex PCR assay. RNA was extracted using the RNeasy kit, and roughly 0.5 to 1 ug of the RNA was reverse transcribed with random hexamers. TCRdb reworked the public reads: Q25 trimming with fastp, MiXCR clone assembly, productive beta chains retained. When rows share a CDR3 protein, they turn into one entry using the most common DNA and genes. The sample contains approximately 100,000 distinct CDR3 sequences, around 90% of them found a single time. Jointly, the top ten make up around 0.12% of the sample. The sample was CD8+ T cells from PBMCs. These TCRs come from a human donor in good health.

This clonotype has a single count. The chain couples TRBV9 to TRBJ1-2, with D perhaps matching TRBD1 (5 bases). The CDR3 loop spans 15 amino acids. With 3 bases removed from V and 5 bases from J, the gap between germline ends came to 17 bases. Looked up from germline, CDR1 is SGDLS and CDR2 is YYNGEE. The CDR3 region has the DNA TGTGCCAGCAGCGGCGGGACCGCTAAATCGTATGGCTACACCTTC. This sequence encodes CASSGGTAKSYGYTF.

The genes are TRBV30 and TRBJ1-1; D might be TRBD1 (5 bases). Trimming took off 2 bases at V and 4 bases at J, with 8 bases between the two ends. The CDR3 loop spans 12 amino acids. Germline CDR1 GTSNPN, CDR2 SVGIG (reference sequence). The CDR3 loop is CAWSSGGTEAFF. The DNA of the CDR3 is TGTGCCTGGAGTTCCGGGGGCACTGAAGCTTTCTTT.

The chain couples TRBV12-3 or TRBV12-4 to TRBJ1-1; 9 bases fit TRBD1. V was pared by 6 bases and J by 5 bases, with 7 bases of the junction left unmatched. The CDR3 is made up of 14 amino acids. CDR3 loop: CASRRGQGWTEAFF. CDR3 nucleotide sequence: TGTGCCAGCAGACGGGGACAGGGTTGGACTGAAGCTTTCTTT.

V is TRBV14 and J is TRBJ2-1; the match to TRBD2 covers 7 bases. With 1 base clipped from V and 0 bases from J, the junction kept 0 bases outside the gene matches. The CDR3 runs to 15 residues. CDR1 and CDR2 (germline): SGHDN, FVKESK. The CDR3 nucleotides read TGTGCCAGCAGCCAAGGCGGGAGCTCCTACAATGAGCAGTTCTTC. Amino acid sequence: CASSQGGSSYNEQFF.

This clonotype was seen more than once but under ten times. Here the CDR3 reads CASSPGLAGGSYEQYF. Written as DNA, the CDR3 is TGTGCCAGCAGCCCCGGACTAGCGGGAGGGTCCTACGAGCAGTACTTC. The chain links TRBV5-6 to TRBJ2-7; TRBD2 matches at 15 bases. J was trimmed by 1 base and V by 4 bases; bases with no gene match: 3. Germline CDR1 is SGHDT and CDR2 is YYEEEE. The CDR3 runs 16 residues.

The J gene is TRBJ1-2, the V gene TRBV7-9; the D gene is possibly TRBD1 (5 bases). Germline CDR1 SEHNR, CDR2 FQNEAQ (reference sequence). Trimming left V 5 bases short and J 7 bases short, with 11 bases between. This CDR3 comprises 12 residues. CDR3 region: CASSPPGGGYTF. The CDR3 coding sequence is TGTGCCAGCAGCCCGCCCGGGGGTGGCTACACCTTC.

The rearrangement uses TRBV5-1 and TRBJ2-3; 8 nucleotides line up with TRBD1. After removal of 0 bases from V and 1 base from J, the junction contained 4 bases not matched to a gene. The CDR3 is 16 amino acids. CDR1 SGHRS and CDR2 YFSETQ come from the germline V gene. CDR3 nucleotide sequence: TGCGCCAGCAGCTTGGCCAGGACAGGGCGCACAGATACGCAGTATTTT. It translates to CASSLARTGRTDTQYF.

The chain employs TRBV5-4 and TRBJ1-1; 8 nucleotides agree with TRBD1. The CDR3 has 14 residues. V was pared by 4 bases and J by 3 bases, with 5 bases of the junction left unmatched. Germline V gives CDR1 SGHNT, CDR2 YYREEE (reference sequence). The CDR3 DNA reads TGTGCCAGCAGCACCGGGACAGGCTACACTGAAGCTTTCTTT. This codes for CASSTGTGYTEAFF.